A single sample is the source of the 24 T cell receptor beta chains below, sequenced in a study of regulatory T cells in long-lasting Graves disease. Described time point: persistent/refractory GD, antithyroid drugs over 5 years with positive TRAb. Isolated PBMC RNA provided the starting material for the TCR library. Sequencing libraries for TCR beta were prepared with iRepertoire HTBI primers and Arm-PCR of CDR3 regions. From the multiplex PCR reads, TCRdb called clonotypes with MiXCR, one entry per CDR3 protein. This sample has around 460,000 distinct CDR3 sequences, with about 22% found just once. The source was peripheral blood mononuclear cells (PBMCs), collected when the disease was refractory, from a patient treated with antithyroid drugs. These receptors were obtained from a female donor with Graves disease.

This clonotype was found many times. Here the CDR3 reads CASSLTGGTNEKLFF. In nucleotides, the CDR3 is TGTGCCAGCAGTCTCACAGGGGGGACGAATGAAAAACTGTTTTTT. The J gene is TRBJ1-4, the V gene TRBV6-1; 8 bases are a match to TRBD1. V trimming: 5 bases; J trimming: 5 bases; junction bases outside the gene matches: 7. The CDR3 extends over 15 amino acids. In germline, CDR1 is MNHNS, CDR2 SASEGT.

This clonotype was observed a few times. The V gene is TRBV7-9, the J gene TRBJ2-7; no definite D call. The ends were cut back, 2 bases at V and 5 bases at J, with 16 bases in the middle. Germline V gives CDR1 SEHNR, CDR2 FQNEAQ (reference sequence). CDR3 length: 15 residues. For the CDR3, the DNA is TGTGCCAGCAGCTTATTTACCAAGGGAACCCACGAGCAGTACTTC. As protein: CASSLFTKGTHEQYF.

This clonotype has only a few counts. The DNA is omitted, as the CDR3 cannot be located on it reliably, and the CDR3 follows TCRdb's listing. The chain recombines TRBV28 with TRBJ1-5; the listed D gene, TRBD1, was not tested against the DNA. Germline V gene data show CDR1 as MDHEN and CDR2 as SYDVKM. The CDR3 spans 16 amino acids, including both terminal residues. The CDR3 loop reads CASRNLTPGVNLCQHF.

This clonotype was detected ten times or more. The V and J genes are TRBV12-3 or TRBV12-4 and TRBJ1-1; no clear D gene. With 5 bases removed from V and 4 bases from J, the gap between germline ends came to 14 bases. This CDR3 has 14 residues. CDR3 nucleotides: TGTGCCAGCAGTCCGGTCGCTGAGGCCACTGAAGCTTTCTTT. Protein sequence: CASSPVAEATEAFF.

The chain is built from TRBV20-1 and TRBJ1-6; 7 bases fit TRBD1. Trimming took 3 bases from V and 0 from J; bases not matched to a gene: 2. There are 15 residues in the CDR3. Per the germline V gene, CDR1 is DFQATT and CDR2 is SNEGSKA (reference sequence). The CDR3 reads CSARRDSSYNSPLHF. CDR3 sequence (DNA): TGCAGTGCTAGGAGGGACAGCTCCTATAATTCACCCCTCCACTTT.

This clonotype was observed a few times. The rearrangement uses TRBV7-9 and TRBJ1-3; D remains ambiguous. Germline V CDR1 and CDR2: SEHNR, FQNEAQ (reference sequence). The CDR3 length is 16 residues. V was clipped by 5 bases and J by 0 bases, with 14 bases between them. The CDR3 loop reads CASSHPTAHSGNTIYF. The CDR3 region has the DNA TGTGCCAGCAGCCATCCGACTGCCCACTCTGGAAACACCATATATTTT.

The chain links TRBV12-5 to TRBJ2-1, with D perhaps TRBD1 (8 bases). This CDR3 is built from 16 residues. V was pared by 6 bases and J by 4 bases, with 19 bases between. Germline V gene sequence: CDR1 LGHNT, CDR2 FRNRAP. This CDR3 is CASGPPTGGDYNEQFF. The CDR3 DNA sequence: TGTGCTAGTGGGCCACCAACAGGGGGGGATTACAATGAGCAGTTCTTC. Using reference TRBV12-5 and TRBJ2-1 for the parts outside the CDR3, the full variable domain is DARVTQTPRHKVTEMGQEVTMRCQPILGHNTVFWYRQTMMQGLELLAYFRNRAPLDDSGMPKDRFSAEMPDATLATLKIQPSEPRDSAVYFCASGPPTGGDYNEQFFGPGTRLTVL.

The rearrangement joins TRBV29-1 to TRBJ1-1; D is perhaps TRBD1 (6 bases). Trimming took 7 bases from V and 6 from J, leaving 15 bases between them. The V gene's germline CDR1 is SQVTM and CDR2 ANQGSEA. This CDR3 contains 12 residues. The CDR3 protein is CSAKQGYAEAFF. The CDR3 DNA reads as TGCAGCGCTAAACAGGGATACGCTGAAGCTTTCTTT.

The CDR3 nucleotides are TGTGCCAGCAGTGACCTACTTGGGGGGGCCTCACTGTTTTTT. This codes for CASSDLLGGASLFF. This chain connects TRBV25-1 to TRBJ1-4; D may be TRBD1 (6 bases). The V gene's germline CDR1 is MGHDK and CDR2 SYGVNS. The CDR3 consists of 14 residues. Trimming left V 3 bases short and J 13 bases short, with 18 bases between. Looking up the rest from reference TRBV25-1 and TRBJ1-4 gives the full variable domain: EADIYQTPRYLVIGTGKKITLECSQTMGHDKMYWYQQDPGMELHLIHYSYGVNSTEKGDLSSESTVSRIRTEHFPLTLESARPSHTSQYLCASSDLLGGASLFFGSGTQLSVL.

This chain links TRBV20-1 with TRBJ2-7; D might be TRBD1 or TRBD2, each matching 5 bases. Trimming stripped 0 bases from V and 1 base from J, with 16 bases between. Germline CDR1 DFQATT, CDR2 SNEGSKA (reference sequence). The CDR3 is 16 residues long. CDR3 bases: TGCAGTGCTAGAGATGGGGGTGGACCTCTATCCTACGAGCAGTACTTC. Translation gives CSARDGGGPLSYEQYF.

In this sample, this clonotype turned up once. The genes are TRBV6-2 or TRBV6-3 and TRBJ2-2, with no clear D. V was shortened by 6 bases and J by 6 bases, with 8 bases between the two germline ends. CDR3 size: 12 residues. Germline CDR1 is MNHEY and CDR2 is SVGEGT. The CDR3 here is CASRSRPGELFF. CDR3 DNA: TGTGCCAGCAGGTCGCGGCCCGGGGAGCTGTTTTTT.

This clonotype was picked up a small number of times. The rearrangement joins TRBV19 to TRBJ2-4; tentative D call: TRBD2 (6 bases). The germline V gene has CDR1 LNHDA and CDR2 SQIVND (reference sequence). V dropped 0 bases and J dropped 5 bases, with 8 bases sitting between them. The CDR3 contains 14 residues. The CDR3 protein is CASSIEIAENIQYF. The DNA for the CDR3 is TGTGCCAGTAGTATAGAGATAGCGGAAAACATTCAGTACTTC. Combining the CDR3 with reference TRBV19 and TRBJ2-4 gives the whole variable domain DGGITQSPKYLFRKEGQNVTLSCEQNLNHDAMYWYRQDPGQGLRLIYYSQIVNDFQKGDIAEGYSVSREKKESFPLTVTSAQKNPTAFYLCASSIEIAENIQYFGAGTRLSVL.

The chain joins TRBV4-1 to TRBJ1-5; no clear D gene. The CDR3 is 16 amino acids. The V gene lost 3 bases and the J gene lost 6 bases, with 18 bases spanning the gap. Germline V gene sequence: CDR1 MGHRA, CDR2 YSYEKL. The CDR3: CASSHVGLKGLQPQHF. The CDR3 bases are TGCGCCAGCAGCCACGTGGGGTTAAAGGGCCTTCAGCCCCAGCATTTT.

The rearrangement joins TRBV10-3 to TRBJ2-7; 10 nucleotides align to TRBD1. Germline-derived CDR1 and CDR2 are ENHRY and SYGVKD. J was trimmed by 4 bases and V by 6 bases; bases with no gene match: 15. The CDR3 runs 17 residues. The CDR3 nucleotides read TGTGCCATCAGGGGACAGGGGCCGTCCTCTGACCTTTACGAGCAGTACTTC. Protein product: CAIRGQGPSSDLYEQYF.

Many counts were recorded for this clonotype. The chain is built from TRBV28 and TRBJ1-5; tentatively, D is TRBD1 (5 bases). Trimming took 8 bases from V and 4 from J, leaving 12 bases between them. This CDR3 is 13 amino acids long. CDR1 and CDR2 (germline): MDHEN, SYDVKM. The CDR3 bases are TGTGCCAGCCGAGACAGTCCAAATCAGCCCCAGCATTTT. Translated, it gives CASRDSPNQPQHF.

The V call is TRBV19, the J call TRBJ1-3, with 10 nucleotides matching TRBD1. The CDR3 totals 15 residues. Trimming removed 5 bases from V and 8 bases from J; junction bases left unmatched: 9. CDR1 is LNHDA, CDR2 SQIVND, per germline (reference sequence). The CDR3 coding sequence is TGTGCCAGTAGTCCGGGACAGGGGATCGGGGACACCATATATTTT. Its protein is CASSPGQGIGDTIYF.

This clonotype was counted many times. V and J are TRBV12-3 or TRBV12-4 and TRBJ2-2, with 9 bases aligning to TRBD2. CDR3 length: 15 amino acids. After removal of 5 bases from V and 4 bases from J, the junction contained 5 bases not matched to a gene. For the CDR3, the DNA is TGTGCCAGCAGTCTCGTAGCGGGAGTCACCGGGGAGCTGTTTTTT. This translates into CASSLVAGVTGELFF.

A few counts support this clonotype. This sequence joins TRBV11-3 and TRBJ2-5; 9 positions agree with TRBD1. This CDR3 region has 15 residues. Germline assignment: CDR1 SGHNT and CDR2 YENEEA. Trimming took 1 base from V and 4 from J; bases not matched to a gene: 4. The CDR3 DNA reads as TGTGCCAGCAGCTTAGGACAGGGGGAGGCAGAGACCCAGTACTTC. Its protein product is CASSLGQGEAETQYF.

This clonotype was counted ten times or more. This sequence joins TRBV15 and TRBJ2-7; D might be TRBD1 (5 bases). This CDR3 spans 16 amino acids. Trimming stripped 0 bases from V and 1 base from J, with 13 bases between. The V gene's germline CDR1 is LNHNV and CDR2 YYDKDF (reference sequence). The CDR3 DNA follows: TGTGCCACCAGCAGAGATTTAGCAGGGAATTCCTACGAGCAGTACTTC. Its protein product is CATSRDLAGNSYEQYF.

This clonotype has ten or more counts. This chain links TRBV28 with TRBJ2-5, with D possibly being TRBD2 (6 bases). The CDR3 covers 15 residues. V was pared by 2 bases and J by 2 bases, with 12 bases between. Per germline, CDR1 MDHEN and CDR2 SYDVKM. The CDR3 DNA sequence: TGTGCCAGCAGTTTAGGGGGGAGACAGCAAGAGACCCAGTACTTC. Residues: CASSLGGRQQETQYF.

The chain links TRBV9 to TRBJ2-7; D is perhaps TRBD1 (6 bases). The CDR3 is made up of 15 amino acids. Trimming took 4 bases from V and 0 from J, leaving 14 bases between them. Germline loops: CDR1 SGDLS, CDR2 YYNGEE. CDR3 protein: CASSPWDMSSYEQYF. CDR3 DNA sequence: TGTGCCAGCAGCCCCTGGGACATGAGCTCCTACGAGCAGTACTTC.

Concerning this clonotype: It may be a read error: a sequence one base away is much more abundant. No conserved phenylalanine or tryptophan is present at the end of the CDR3, so a read error is the likely explanation. The chain is built from TRBV2 and TRBJ1-2, with 7 bases matching TRBD1. Germline loops: CDR1 SNHLY, CDR2 FYNNEI. J gave up 4 bases and V 1 base, and 12 bases lay outside the gene matches. The CDR3 sequence is 17 residues long. CDR3 coding DNA: TGTGCCAGCAGTGAAGGACAGGGAGGTTTCCTAAGCTATGGCTACACCCTC. This translates into CASSEGQGGFLSYGYTL.

The rearrangement links TRBV7-9 to TRBJ1-2, with TRBD1 identical over 8 bases. Germline V gene data show CDR1 as SEHNR and CDR2 as FQNEAQ (reference sequence). V trimming: 8 bases; J trimming: 4 bases; junction bases outside the gene matches: 24. The CDR3 is 19 residues long. Written as DNA, the CDR3 is TGTGCCAGCGGCCCCCGGACAGGGCCTACCCCCTCGTCGGTCTATGGCTACACCTTC. Its translation: CASGPRTGPTPSSVYGYTF.

This clonotype was counted only a few times. CDR3 nucleotides: TGCAGTGCCACGCGCGGGACGGATTCCTACGAGCAGTACTTC. This sequence encodes CSATRGTDSYEQYF. The chain recombines TRBV20-1 with TRBJ2-7; D might be TRBD2 (6 bases). CDR1 is DFQATT and CDR2 is SNEGSKA in the germline V gene (reference sequence). This CDR3 has 14 residues. Deletions cut 6 bases from V and 1 base from J, with 16 bases between.